Following are 29 T cell receptor beta chains from one sample sequenced in a study of CD8 T cells in Susac syndrome. Random hexamers served to reverse transcribe about 0.5 to 1 ug RNA. One entry per CDR3 protein results from TCRdb running MiXCR on the immunoSEQ multiplex PCR reads. The sample contains about 130,000 distinct CDR3 sequences, roughly 89% of which appear only once. The source material was CD8+ T cells from PBMCs. The origin of the receptors is a human donor with multiple sclerosis.

This chain links TRBV5-6 with TRBJ2-1; D is undetermined. This CDR3 is built from 13 residues. The V gene's germline CDR1 is SGHDT and CDR2 YYEEEE. Trimming cost V 0 bases and J 10 bases, with 11 bases left between them. CDR3 sequence (DNA): TGTGCCAGCAGCTTGGGGGTGATAGGGGAGCAGTTCTTC. Amino acids: CASSLGVIGEQFF.

V and J are TRBV10-3 and TRBJ1-1; 8 bases match TRBD1. Germline CDR1 ENHRY, CDR2 SYGVKD. J lost 2 bases, V lost 6 bases, and 11 bases had no gene match. The CDR3 is made up of 16 amino acids. The CDR3 reads CAIRTRDRNLNTEAFF. The CDR3 DNA is TGTGCCATCAGGACCCGGGACAGGAACCTTAACACTGAAGCTTTCTTT.

V is TRBV12-3 or TRBV12-4 and J is TRBJ2-1; D ambiguous. Trimming cost V 3 bases and J 0 bases, with 12 bases left between them. The CDR3 loop spans 16 amino acids. DNA of the CDR3: TGTGCCAGCAGTTTCAGGCTGACGAGCTCCTACAATGAGCAGTTCTTC. Translation: CASSFRLTSSYNEQFF.

This clonotype is a singleton in its sample. V is TRBV7-2 and J is TRBJ1-5; a possible D gene is TRBD1 (5 bases). The germline V and J ends were trimmed by 1 base and 5 bases, with 21 bases remaining between them. The germline CDR1 and CDR2 sequences are SGHTA and FQGNSA. The CDR3 is made up of 18 amino acids. The CDR3 spells CASSLVVLTALGHQPQHF. Here the CDR3 DNA reads TGTGCCAGCAGCTTAGTGGTTTTGACAGCCCTAGGACATCAGCCCCAGCATTTT.

This rearrangement joins TRBV15 to TRBJ2-7, with 9 bases matching TRBD1. Germline V CDR1 and CDR2: LNHNV, YYDKDF (reference sequence). The CDR3 is 14 amino acids. V trimming: 4 bases; J trimming: 5 bases; junction bases outside the gene matches: 6. CDR3: CATSTRTGEDEQYF. DNA for the CDR3: TGTGCCACCAGCACCCGGACAGGGGAGGACGAGCAGTACTTC.

This sequence joins TRBV13 and TRBJ2-7; D may match TRBD1 or TRBD2 (5 bases each). Germline V gene sequence: CDR1 PRHDT, CDR2 FYEKMQ (reference sequence). The V and J ends lost 7 bases and 4 bases respectively, with 20 bases between them. The CDR3 sequence is 15 residues long. The CDR3 DNA sequence: TGTGCCAGCACGAATAAGGGGACCGGGTCTTACGAGCAGTACTTC. Protein: CASTNKGTGSYEQYF. Drawing the rest from reference TRBV13 and TRBJ2-7, the complete variable domain is AAGVIQSPRHLIKEKRETATLKCYPIPRHDTVYWYQQGPGQDPQFLISFYEKMQSDKGSIPDRFSAQQFSDYHSELNMSSLELGDSALYFCASTNKGTGSYEQYFGPGTRLTVT.

The chain is built from TRBV4-1 and TRBJ2-1; 10 bases are shared with TRBD2. There are 15 residues in the CDR3. V was clipped by 0 bases and J by 7 bases; unmatched bases: 3. Germline CDR1 reads MGHRA; CDR2 reads YSYEKL. DNA of the CDR3: TGCGCCAGCAGCCAAGATGCTAGCGGGAGAAATGAGCAGTTCTTC. This encodes CASSQDASGRNEQFF.

This clonotype was observed a handful of times. V gene TRBV4-2 combines with J gene TRBJ1-1; D not resolved. Germline lookup yields CDR1 LGHNA and CDR2 YNFKEQ. There are 13 residues in the CDR3. V was clipped by 3 bases and J by 7 bases, with 12 bases between them. CDR3 DNA: TGTGCCAGCAGCCATGCAACCGGGATTGAAGCTTTCTTT. Its translation is CASSHATGIEAFF.

The chain joins TRBV6-5 to TRBJ2-1; 9 bases align to TRBD1. V shed 10 bases, J shed 4 bases, and the junction held 5 bases outside the gene matches. Per germline, CDR1 MNHEY and CDR2 SVGAGI. The CDR3 runs to 13 residues. The chain's CDR3 is CATSGQGYNEQFF. CDR3 bases: TGTGCCACCTCGGGACAGGGATACAATGAGCAGTTCTTC.

This clonotype came up a few times. The genes are TRBV19 and TRBJ2-7; 12 bases fit TRBD2. CDR3 length: 14 amino acids. Germline CDR1 and CDR2: LNHDA and SQIVND (reference sequence). Unmatched junction bases numbered 3, after V lost 5 bases and J lost 4 bases. This CDR3 is CASSATSGSYEQYF. The CDR3, as DNA: TGTGCCAGTAGTGCGACTAGCGGGAGTTACGAGCAGTACTTC.

The chain combines TRBV30 with TRBJ2-7; D remains ambiguous. CDR1 is GTSNPN, CDR2 SVGIG, per germline (reference sequence). This CDR3 contains 12 residues. The ends were cut back, 0 bases at V and 6 bases at J, with 9 bases in the middle. CDR3 DNA sequence: TGTGCCTGGAGTGTAAACCCTCCCGAGCAGTACTTC. It yields the protein CAWSVNPPEQYF.

This clonotype was seen just once. The DNA for the CDR3 is TGTGCCAGCAGCCCTGGACTAGCGGGAACTTCCTACGAGCAGTACTTC. Its protein product is CASSPGLAGTSYEQYF. V and J are TRBV7-8 and TRBJ2-7; 12 bases match TRBD2. Germline CDR1 reads SGHVS; CDR2 reads FQNEAQ. Losses at the gene ends were 5 bases for V and 1 base for J; bases not matched to a gene: 6. This CDR3 is 16 amino acids long.

The chain uses TRBV5-8 and TRBJ2-1, with TRBD2 identical over 12 bases. The CDR3 covers 16 residues. Germline V CDR1 and CDR2: SGHTS, YDEGEE. V lost 4 bases, J lost 8 bases, and 10 bases stayed unmatched. The CDR3 DNA is TGTGCCAGCAGCCCAGGGACTAGCGGGCCTCGGGATGAGCAGTTCTTC. This codes for CASSPGTSGPRDEQFF.

V is TRBV28 and J is TRBJ2-1; D may be TRBD2 (5 bases). Looked up from germline, CDR1 is MDHEN and CDR2 is SYDVKM. V shed 4 bases and J shed 7 bases, with 14 bases lying between them. The CDR3 totals 14 residues. The CDR3, as DNA: TGTGCCAGCAGTTACTATAGCGCAGGTAATGAGCAGTTCTTC. The encoded protein is CASSYYSAGNEQFF. Combining the CDR3 with reference TRBV28 and TRBJ2-1 gives the whole variable domain DVKVTQSSRYLVKRTGEKVFLECVQDMDHENMFWYRQDPGLGLRLIYFSYDVKMKEKGDIPEGYSVSREKKERFSLILESASTNQTSMYLCASSYYSAGNEQFFGPGTRLTVL.

This chain uses TRBV7-8 with TRBJ1-5; D gene uncertain. Germline CDR1 and CDR2: SGHVS and FQNEAQ. The length of the CDR3 is 15 residues. V lost 1 base and J 7 bases, leaving 14 bases between the germline ends. CDR3 amino acids: CASSLDPRVGQPQHF. As DNA, the CDR3 is TGTGCCAGCAGCTTAGACCCAAGGGTGGGCCAGCCCCAGCATTTT.

This rearrangement joins TRBV11-2 to TRBJ2-3; D remains unclear. Germline CDR1 and CDR2: SGHAT and FQNNGV. Deletions cut 1 base from V and 2 bases from J, with 13 bases between. The CDR3 is 16 amino acids. The CDR3, as DNA: TGTGCCAGCAGCTTAGGGGCCCTGCCCCCCACAGATACGCAGTATTTT. Translation: CASSLGALPPTDTQYF.

In DNA form, the CDR3 reads TGTGCCAGCAGCCCCCAATATGGGAGCAATCAGCCCCAGCATTTT. Translating gives CASSPQYGSNQPQHF. The rearrangement links TRBV6-5 to TRBJ1-5, with unresolved D. This CDR3 has 15 amino acids. Deletions cut 6 bases from V and 1 base from J, with 13 bases between. The germline CDR1 and CDR2 sequences are MNHEY and SVGAGI.

The chain links TRBV20-1 to TRBJ2-3; D possibly corresponds to TRBD2 (6 bases). The V gene's germline CDR1 is DFQATT and CDR2 SNEGSKA (reference sequence). V was clipped by 5 bases and J by 1 base, with 7 bases between them. The CDR3 spans 12 residues. CDR3 bases: TGCAGTGCTGGGACTGGCACAGATACGCAGTATTTT. It codes for CSAGTGTDTQYF.

In nucleotides, the CDR3 is TGTGCCAGCAGTTGGGGACTAATCTACGAGCAGTACTTC. This codes for CASSWGLIYEQYF. The chain couples TRBV27 to TRBJ2-7; 7 bases fit TRBD2. The CDR3 is 13 residues long. Germline V lookup: CDR1 MNHEY, CDR2 SMNVEV (reference sequence). Unmatched junction bases numbered 3, after V lost 4 bases and J lost 3 bases.

The V call is TRBV2, the J call TRBJ1-1; D is ambiguous. This CDR3 is 14 amino acids long. The ends were cut back, 6 bases at V and 3 bases at J, with 14 bases in the middle. Germline assignment: CDR1 SNHLY and CDR2 FYNNEI. This chain's CDR3 is CASRTVMADTEAFF. CDR3 bases: TGTGCCAGCAGGACCGTTATGGCGGACACTGAAGCTTTCTTT.

A word on this clonotype: A junction end diverges from the germline sequence, so it may reflect a read error. The chain employs TRBV7-9 and TRBJ1-2; 7 positions match TRBD1. The CDR3 spans 13 residues. Germline loops: CDR1 SEHNR, CDR2 FQNEAQ (reference sequence). The DNA of the CDR3 is TGTGCCAGCAGGTATACCGGGACAGACCTATTCGTCTTC. It specifies CASRYTGTDLFVF. Looking up the rest from reference TRBV7-9 and TRBJ1-2 gives the full variable domain: DTGVSQNPRHKITKRGQNVTFRCDPISEHNRLYWYRQTLGQGPEFLTYFQNEAQLEKSRLLSDRFSAERPKGSFSTLEIQRTEQGDSAMYLCASRYTGTDLFVFGSGTRLTVV.

V is TRBV27 and J is TRBJ2-7; TRBD1 agrees at 8 bases. Germline V gene sequence: CDR1 MNHEY, CDR2 SMNVEV (reference sequence). V dropped 5 bases and J dropped 5; count of bases not matched to a gene: 8. This CDR3 is 14 amino acids long. CDR3 coding DNA: TGTGCCAGCAGTCCCGGGACAGGTCTCAACGAGCAGTACTTC. Its translation: CASSPGTGLNEQYF.

The chain is built from TRBV9 and TRBJ2-3, with 11 bases lining up with TRBD2. In germline, CDR1 is SGDLS, CDR2 YYNGEE. V was clipped by 0 bases and J by 0 bases; unmatched bases: 0. The CDR3 sequence is 16 residues long. The CDR3 DNA is TGTGCCAGCAGCGTAGGGACTAGCGGGAGCACAGATACGCAGTATTTT. Translated: CASSVGTSGSTDTQYF.

This rearrangement joins TRBV7-2 to TRBJ2-3; D is unclear. The CDR3 has 11 residues. V dropped 5 bases and J dropped 2 bases, with 2 bases sitting between them. From germline, CDR1 is SGHTA and CDR2 FQGNSA. The CDR3 protein is CASSDTDTQYF. The CDR3 DNA follows: TGTGCCAGCAGCGACACAGATACGCAGTATTTT.

This clonotype occurred a few times. The CDR3: CASSLAGVNEQFF. The CDR3 region has the DNA TGTGCCAGCAGTTTAGCGGGAGTGAATGAGCAGTTCTTC. V usage is TRBV27 and J usage is TRBJ2-1; 7 nucleotides line up with TRBD2. The CDR3 is 13 amino acids. Per germline, CDR1 MNHEY and CDR2 SMNVEV (reference sequence). Germline trimming cut 2 bases from V and 7 bases from J; bases unmatched to any gene: 2.

The J gene is TRBJ2-1, the V gene TRBV29-1; no clear D gene. CDR1 and CDR2 (germline): SQVTM, ANQGSEA. CDR3 size: 9 residues. Trimming removed 4 bases from V and 9 bases from J, with 4 bases in between. The CDR3 nucleotides read TGCAGCGTTGGTAGTGAGCAGTTCTTC. This sequence encodes CSVGSEQFF.

The J gene is TRBJ2-3, the V gene TRBV15; D perhaps matches TRBD1 (6 bases). CDR3 length equals 16 residues. Trimming shortened V by 5 bases and J by 2 bases, and 17 bases separated the two germline ends. Germline V CDR1 and CDR2: LNHNV, YYDKDF (reference sequence). The CDR3 DNA is TGTGCCACCAGCGCACAAAGACAGGCCAACACAGATACGCAGTATTTT. Amino acids: CATSAQRQANTDTQYF.

This chain joins TRBV29-1 and TRBJ2-7; 13 bases map to TRBD2. CDR3 length: 13 amino acids. CDR1 SQVTM and CDR2 ANQGSEA come from the germline V gene. With 5 bases clipped from V and 7 bases from J, the junction kept 5 bases outside the gene matches. The CDR3 DNA follows: TGCAGCGTTCGGACTAGCGGGAGTGGGGAGCAGTACTTC. This encodes CSVRTSGSGEQYF.

The V gene is TRBV20-1, the J gene TRBJ1-1, with D uncertain. Trimming stripped 1 base from V and 1 base from J, with 7 bases between. Germline V CDR1 and CDR2: DFQATT, SNEGSKA (reference sequence). The CDR3 runs to 13 residues. For the CDR3, the DNA is TGCAGTGCTAGAGCGCTGACGAACACTGAAGCTTTCTTT. This codes for CSARALTNTEAFF.